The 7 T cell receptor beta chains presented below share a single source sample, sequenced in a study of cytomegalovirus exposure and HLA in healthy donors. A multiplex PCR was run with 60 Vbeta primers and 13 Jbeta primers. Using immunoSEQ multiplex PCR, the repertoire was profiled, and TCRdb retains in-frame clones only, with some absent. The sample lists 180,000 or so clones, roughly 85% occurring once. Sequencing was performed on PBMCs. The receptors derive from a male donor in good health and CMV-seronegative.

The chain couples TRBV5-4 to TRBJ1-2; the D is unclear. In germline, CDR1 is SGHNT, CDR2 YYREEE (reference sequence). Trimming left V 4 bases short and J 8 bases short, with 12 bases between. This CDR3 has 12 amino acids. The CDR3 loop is CASSGWEGGYTF. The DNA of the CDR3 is TGTGCCAGCAGCGGATGGGAGGGCGGCTACACCTTC.

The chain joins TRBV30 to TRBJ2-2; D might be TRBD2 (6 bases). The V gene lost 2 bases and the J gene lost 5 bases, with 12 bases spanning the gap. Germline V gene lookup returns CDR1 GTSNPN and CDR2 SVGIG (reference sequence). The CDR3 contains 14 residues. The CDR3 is CAWSPRLGTGELFF. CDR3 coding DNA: TGTGCCTGGAGTCCCCGACTAGGGACCGGGGAGCTGTTTTTT. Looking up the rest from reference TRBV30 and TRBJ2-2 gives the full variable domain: SQTIHQWPATLVQPVGSPLSLECTVEGTSNPNLYWYRQAAGRGLQLLFYSVGIGQISSEVPQNLSASRPQDRQFILSSKKLLLSDSGFYLCAWSPRLGTGELFFGEGSRLTVL.

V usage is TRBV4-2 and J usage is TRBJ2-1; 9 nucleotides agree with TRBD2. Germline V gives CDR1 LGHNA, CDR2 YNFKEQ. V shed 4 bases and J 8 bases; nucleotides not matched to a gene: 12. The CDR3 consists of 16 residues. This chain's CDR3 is CASSPDSGGLLDEQFF. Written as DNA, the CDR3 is TGTGCCAGCAGCCCTGACAGCGGGGGGCTATTGGATGAGCAGTTCTTC.

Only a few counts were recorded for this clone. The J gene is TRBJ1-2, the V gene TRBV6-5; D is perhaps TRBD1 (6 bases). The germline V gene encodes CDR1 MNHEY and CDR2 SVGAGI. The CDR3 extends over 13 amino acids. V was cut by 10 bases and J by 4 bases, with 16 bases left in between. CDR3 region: CATVEQGSYGYTF. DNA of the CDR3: TGTGCCACCGTAGAACAGGGATCCTATGGCTACACCTTC.

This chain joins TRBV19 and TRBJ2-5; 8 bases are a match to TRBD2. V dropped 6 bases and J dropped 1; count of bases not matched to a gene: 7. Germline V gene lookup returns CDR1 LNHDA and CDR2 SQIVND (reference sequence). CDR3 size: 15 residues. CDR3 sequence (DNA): TGTGCCAGTAGGACCGGGGGGGGCCTCCAAGAGACCCAGTACTTC. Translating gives CASRTGGGLQETQYF.

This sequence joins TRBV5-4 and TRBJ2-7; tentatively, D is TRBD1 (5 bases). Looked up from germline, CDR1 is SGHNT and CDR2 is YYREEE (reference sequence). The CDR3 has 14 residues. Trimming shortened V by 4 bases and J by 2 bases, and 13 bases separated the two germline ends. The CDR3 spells CASSPSPDTYEQYF. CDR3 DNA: TGTGCCAGCAGCCCCTCCCCGGACACCTACGAGCAGTACTTC.

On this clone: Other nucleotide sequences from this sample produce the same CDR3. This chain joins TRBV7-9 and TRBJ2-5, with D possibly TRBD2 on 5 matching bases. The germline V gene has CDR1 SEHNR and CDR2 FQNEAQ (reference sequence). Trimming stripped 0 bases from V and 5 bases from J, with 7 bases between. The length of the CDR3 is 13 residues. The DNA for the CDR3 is TGTGCCAGCAGCTTAGCGGGCGGGGAGACCCAGTACTTC. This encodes CASSLAGGETQYF.